Reported below is one T cell receptor (beta chain). A single record per CDR3 protein comes from TCRdb applying MiXCR to the 5' RACE reads. The sample carries over 300,000 distinct CDR3 sequences, roughly 4.3% recorded once. The data originate from a study of T cells after yellow fever vaccination. V lost 4 bases, J lost 10 bases, and 12 bases lay in between. This CDR3 is built from 11 residues. In germline, CDR1 is DFQATT, CDR2 SNEGSKA (reference sequence). The clonotype originates from a man aged 18 to 30 who received the YFV17D yellow fever vaccine. The material sequenced was PBMCs, taken 5 days after the yellow fever booster vaccination. The genes are TRBV20-1 and TRBJ2-3; D may be TRBD1 (6 bases). The CDR3 reads CSAINRVAQYF. CDR3 bases: TGCAGTGCTATTAACAGGGTTGCGCAGTATTTT.